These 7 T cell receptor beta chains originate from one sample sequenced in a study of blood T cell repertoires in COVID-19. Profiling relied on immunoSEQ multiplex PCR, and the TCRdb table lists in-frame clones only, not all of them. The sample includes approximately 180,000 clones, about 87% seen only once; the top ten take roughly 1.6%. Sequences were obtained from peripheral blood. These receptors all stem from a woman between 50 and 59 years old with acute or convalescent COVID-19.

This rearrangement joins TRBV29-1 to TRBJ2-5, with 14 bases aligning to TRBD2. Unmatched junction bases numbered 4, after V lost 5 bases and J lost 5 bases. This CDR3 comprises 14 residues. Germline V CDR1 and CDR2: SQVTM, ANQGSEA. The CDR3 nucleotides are TGCAGCGTTCGACTAGCGGGAGGGGTGGAGACCCAGTACTTC. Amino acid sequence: CSVRLAGGVETQYF.

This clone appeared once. As DNA, the CDR3 is TGTGCCAGCAGACGAGGTCGTAACACCGGGGAGCTGTTTTTT. Its translation: CASRRGRNTGELFF. The gene calls are TRBV5-6 and TRBJ2-2; D uncertain. In germline, CDR1 is SGHDT, CDR2 YYEEEE. V lost 5 bases to trimming and J lost 2 bases, with 10 bases between them. This CDR3 spans 14 amino acids.

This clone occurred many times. CDR3 in amino acids: CASLKNTEAFF. CDR3 nucleotide sequence: TGTGCCAGTCTAAAGAACACTGAAGCTTTCTTT. This chain connects TRBV6-5 to TRBJ1-1; D call uncertain. CDR3 size: 11 residues. Germline V gives CDR1 MNHEY, CDR2 SVGAGI. The V end lost 9 bases, the J end lost 1 base, and 6 bases lay between the germline ends.

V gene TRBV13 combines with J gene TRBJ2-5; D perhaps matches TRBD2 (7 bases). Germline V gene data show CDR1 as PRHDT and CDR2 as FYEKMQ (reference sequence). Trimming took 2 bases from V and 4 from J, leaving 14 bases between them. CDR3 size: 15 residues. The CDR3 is CASSLRGGSGETQYF. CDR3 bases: TGTGCCAGCAGCTTACGCGGGGGCTCCGGAGAGACCCAGTACTTC. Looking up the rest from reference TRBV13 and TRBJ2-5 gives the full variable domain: AAGVIQSPRHLIKEKRETATLKCYPIPRHDTVYWYQQGPGQDPQFLISFYEKMQSDKGSIPDRFSAQQFSDYHSELNMSSLELGDSALYFCASSLRGGSGETQYFGPGTRLLVL.

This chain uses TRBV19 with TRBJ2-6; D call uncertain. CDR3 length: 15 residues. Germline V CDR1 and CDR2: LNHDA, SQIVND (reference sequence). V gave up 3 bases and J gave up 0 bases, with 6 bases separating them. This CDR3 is CASSMRSSGANVLTF. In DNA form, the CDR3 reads TGTGCCAGTAGTATGAGGAGCTCTGGGGCCAACGTCCTGACTTTC.

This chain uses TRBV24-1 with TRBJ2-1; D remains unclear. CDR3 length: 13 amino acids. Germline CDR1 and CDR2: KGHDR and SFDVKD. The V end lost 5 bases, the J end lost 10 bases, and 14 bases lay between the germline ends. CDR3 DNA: TGTGCCACCAGTGTTGTCGGCGTCGGGGAGCAGTTCTTC. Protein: CATSVVGVGEQFF.

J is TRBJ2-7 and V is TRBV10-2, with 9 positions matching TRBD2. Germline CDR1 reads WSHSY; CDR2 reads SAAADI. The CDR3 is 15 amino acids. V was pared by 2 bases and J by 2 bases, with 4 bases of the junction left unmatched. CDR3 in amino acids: CASSEERGVPYEQYF. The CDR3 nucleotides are TGCGCCAGCAGTGAGGAGCGGGGGGTTCCCTACGAGCAGTACTTC.